This entry lists 10 T cell receptor beta chains sequenced from one sample in a study of blood T cell repertoires in COVID-19. Clones were read by immunoSEQ multiplex PCR, and TCRdb kept only the in-frame ones, dropping some. The sample includes approximately 280,000 clones, approximately 86% seen only once; the top ten take roughly 3%. The specimen sequenced was PBMCs or T cells enriched from blood (not recorded which). These receptor sequences come from a woman aged 18-29 years who had recovered from COVID-19.

This chain links TRBV5-4 with TRBJ2-2; D may be TRBD1 (5 bases). Trimming took 4 bases from V and 4 from J, leaving 17 bases between them. Germline lookup yields CDR1 SGHNT and CDR2 YYREEE (reference sequence). The CDR3 has 16 residues. The CDR3 reads CASSPRGIIATGELFF. CDR3 sequence (DNA): TGTGCCAGCAGCCCAAGGGGAATTATTGCCACCGGGGAGCTGTTTTTT.

This sequence joins TRBV6-5 and TRBJ1-2; the D gene is possibly TRBD1 (6 bases). This CDR3 is built from 11 residues. Germline CDR1 is MNHEY and CDR2 is SVGAGI. Trimming left V 7 bases short and J 6 bases short, with 9 bases between. The CDR3 DNA is TGTGCCAGCAAAGGGGGTAATGGCTACACCTTC. This gives the protein CASKGGNGYTF.

The rearrangement uses TRBV13 and TRBJ1-1, with D maybe TRBD1 (5 bases). Germline CDR1 is PRHDT and CDR2 is FYEKMQ (reference sequence). The V end was cut by 5 bases, the J end by 1 base, with 17 bases between. This CDR3 is 16 amino acids long. In nucleotides, the CDR3 is TGTGCCAGCAGCCAGGGACTTCGCGGGGGGAACACTGAAGCTTTCTTT. Protein: CASSQGLRGGNTEAFF.

Points on this clone: The sample has other DNA sequences that encode this CDR3 too. The chain employs TRBV5-1 and TRBJ2-1, with 8 nucleotides matching TRBD2. This CDR3 is 15 amino acids long. The V gene end was trimmed by 0 bases and the J gene end by 4 bases; junction bases not matched to a gene: 3. Germline-derived CDR1 and CDR2 are SGHRS and YFSETQ. The CDR3: CASSLEGTSYNEQFF. In nucleotides, the CDR3 is TGCGCCAGCAGCTTGGAGGGGACTAGTTACAATGAGCAGTTCTTC.

The gene calls are TRBV19 and TRBJ2-7, with D perhaps TRBD2 (6 bases). Trimming removed 6 bases from V and 6 bases from J, with 21 bases in between. Germline values: CDR1 LNHDA, CDR2 SQIVND (reference sequence). The CDR3 sequence is 15 residues long. In DNA form, the CDR3 reads TGTGCCAGTAGCCAACTCACCCGGGGACTGGGCGAGCAGTACTTC. Amino acid sequence: CASSQLTRGLGEQYF. Looking up the rest from reference TRBV19 and TRBJ2-7 gives the full variable domain: DGGITQSPKYLFRKEGQNVTLSCEQNLNHDAMYWYRQDPGQGLRLIYYSQIVNDFQKGDIAEGYSVSREKKESFPLTVTSAQKNPTAFYLCASSQLTRGLGEQYFGPGTRLTVT.

The V gene is TRBV5-4, the J gene TRBJ2-3; 9 nucleotides match TRBD1. Looked up from germline, CDR1 is SGHNT and CDR2 is YYREEE (reference sequence). V lost 0 bases and J lost 5; bases outside the gene matches: 4. This CDR3 contains 15 residues. As DNA, the CDR3 is TGTGCCAGCAGCTTGGACAGGGGGCATGGAGATACGCAGTATTTT. It codes for CASSLDRGHGDTQYF. The full variable domain, rest sourced from reference TRBV5-4 and TRBJ2-3, is ETGVTQSPTHLIKTRGQQVTLRCSSQSGHNTVSWYQQALGQGPQFIFQYYREEENGRGNFPPRFSGLQFPNYSSELNVNALELDDSALYLCASSLDRGHGDTQYFGPGTRLTVL.

The rearrangement uses TRBV3-1 (or the pseudogene TRBV3-2) and TRBJ2-4; the D gene is possibly TRBD2 (5 bases). Germline V lookup: CDR1 LGHDT, CDR2 YNNKEL (reference sequence). The V and J ends lost 0 bases and 12 bases respectively, with 15 bases between them. There are 14 residues in the CDR3. The CDR3 region has the DNA TGTGCCAGCAGCCAAGATAAAGAGGGCAGCGGTCAGTACTTC. The encoded protein is CASSQDKEGSGQYF.

This clone appeared a few times. The chain uses TRBV25-1 and TRBJ2-3; no firm D call. Trimming removed 4 bases from V and 4 bases from J, with 6 bases in between. Germline V gives CDR1 MGHDK, CDR2 SYGVNS. This CDR3 has 12 residues. This chain's CDR3 is CASSGVADTQYF. The CDR3, as DNA: TGTGCCAGCAGTGGAGTGGCAGATACGCAGTATTTT.

This chain joins TRBV7-9 and TRBJ2-3; no definite D call. Per germline, CDR1 SEHNR and CDR2 FQNEAQ (reference sequence). V shed 2 bases and J shed 4 bases, with 10 bases lying between them. This CDR3 has 14 residues. Here the CDR3 DNA reads TGTGCCAGCAGCTTATCCCGTTTGTCAGATACGCAGTATTTT. Residues: CASSLSRLSDTQYF.

The rearrangement joins TRBV30 to TRBJ2-3; 8 bases are a match to TRBD2. After removal of 0 bases from V and 13 bases from J, the junction contained 6 bases not matched to a gene. Germline loops: CDR1 GTSNPN, CDR2 SVGIG (reference sequence). The CDR3 loop spans 12 amino acids. The CDR3 coding sequence is TGTGCCTGGAGTGTACTTAGCGGGATAGAGTATTTT. This sequence encodes CAWSVLSGIEYF.